This T cell receptor beta chain was obtained from a study of control samples from healthy donors and cancer patients. The data were produced by immunoSEQ multiplex PCR, yet TCRdb's version contains in-frame clones alone and is incomplete. The table lists about 61,000 clones, 90% of them singletons. V was shortened by 2 bases and J by 4 bases, with 9 bases between the two germline ends. Germline CDR1 MNHEY, CDR2 SMNVEV (reference sequence). The CDR3 totals 14 residues. This chain joins TRBV27 and TRBJ1-3, with D possibly TRBD1 on 6 matching bases. The sequenced material came from PBMCs. This TCR was sampled from a man aged 55 to 70 with colorectal cancer. CDR3 nucleotides: TGTGCCAGCAGTTTAGGCAGGGGCGGAAACACCATATATTTT. This sequence encodes CASSLGRGGNTIYF.